The 8 T cell receptor beta chains in this list originate from one sample, sequenced in a study of cytomegalovirus exposure and HLA in healthy donors. 60 Vbeta and 13 Jbeta primers were used in PCR. Profiling relied on immunoSEQ multiplex PCR, and the TCRdb table lists in-frame clones only, not all of them. The sample has some 120,000 clones, 60% to 85% seen once. Sequencing used PBMCs. The source of these receptors is a man in his thirties or forties in good health and CMV-seronegative.

The rearrangement uses TRBV7-8 and TRBJ1-2, with 7 bases lining up with TRBD1. J was trimmed by 6 bases and V by 4 bases; bases with no gene match: 11. The CDR3 spans 15 residues. CDR1 is SGHVS and CDR2 is FQNEAQ in the germline V gene. CDR3 loop: CASSWGRTGAHGYTF. The CDR3 region has the DNA TGTGCCAGCAGCTGGGGGAGAACAGGGGCGCATGGCTACACCTTC.

This chain links TRBV28 with TRBJ2-7, with a tentative D call TRBD2 (5 bases). Germline V gene sequence: CDR1 MDHEN, CDR2 SYDVKM. The V end lost 5 bases, the J end lost 0 bases, and 14 bases lay between the germline ends. The CDR3 spans 15 residues. The CDR3 DNA reads as TGTGCCAGCAGTCAGTCCCCGGGGAGCTCCTACGAGCAGTACTTC. This encodes CASSQSPGSSYEQYF.

Note on this clone: The germline gene is not matched at one end of the junction; a read error may be the cause. Different DNA sequences within this sample yield the same CDR3. This chain connects TRBV4-1 to TRBJ2-5, with unresolved D. Germline assignment: CDR1 MGHRA and CDR2 YSYEKL. The CDR3 is 13 residues long. The CDR3 protein is CASSGLHEETQYF. In nucleotides, the CDR3 is TGCGCCAGCAGCGGCCTCCATGAAGAGACTCAGTACTTC.

The V gene is TRBV7-9, the J gene TRBJ1-5; 10 positions match TRBD1. CDR1 and CDR2 from the germline V gene are SEHNR and FQNEAQ (reference sequence). V trimming: 6 bases; J trimming: 0 bases; junction bases outside the gene matches: 2. The CDR3 is made up of 15 amino acids. The CDR3 region has the DNA TGTGCCAGCAGTCGGGACAGGGGTAGCAATCAGCCCCAGCATTTT. This sequence encodes CASSRDRGSNQPQHF.

The chain carries TRBV19 and TRBJ2-1; D ambiguous. CDR3 length: 18 amino acids. V lost 2 bases and J lost 0, with 17 bases in between. The V gene's germline CDR1 is LNHDA and CDR2 SQIVND (reference sequence). Here the CDR3 DNA reads TGTGCCAGTAGTATAATGATGCAAACAAAGATCTCCTACAATGAGCAGTTCTTC. Protein sequence: CASSIMMQTKISYNEQFF.

The CDR3 bases are TGTGCCAGCAGGCCCGACAGGGTGAGAGGCTACACCTTC. Encoded protein: CASRPDRVRGYTF. The gene calls are TRBV7-2 and TRBJ1-2; TRBD1 matches at 7 bases. Germline V gives CDR1 SGHTA, CDR2 FQGNSA. J was trimmed by 8 bases and V by 6 bases; bases with no gene match: 9. CDR3 length: 13 amino acids.

The chain is built from TRBV28 and TRBJ2-7; D call uncertain. The V end lost 4 bases, the J end lost 5 bases, and 9 bases lay between the germline ends. Germline CDR1 MDHEN, CDR2 SYDVKM. The CDR3 consists of 12 residues. The CDR3 nucleotides are TGTGCCAGCAGTTCAGTTAGCCACGAGCAGTACTTC. Amino acid sequence: CASSSVSHEQYF.

V is TRBV28 and J is TRBJ1-5; TRBD1 aligns across 8 bases. CDR1 is MDHEN and CDR2 is SYDVKM in the germline V gene. J lost 3 bases, V lost 4 bases, and 5 bases had no gene match. The CDR3 consists of 15 residues. Here the CDR3 DNA reads TGTGCCAGCAGTTACCTGGACAGGGACAATCAGCCCCAGCATTTT. Translating gives CASSYLDRDNQPQHF.